These 30 T cell receptor beta chains were sequenced from one sample in a study of early T cells in non-severe SARS-CoV-2 infection. MiXCR was run by TCRdb on the 5' RACE reads, yielding one entry per CDR3 protein. The repertoire holds 20,000 to 25,000 distinct CDR3 sequences, with approximately 5.1% as singletons. The sequenced sample consisted of whole blood. The receptors derive from an adult who was a healthcare worker with PCR-confirmed SARS-CoV-2 infection or an uninfected control (not recorded which).

This clonotype was observed a handful of times. The chain is built from TRBV6-5 and TRBJ1-2; D call uncertain. This CDR3 is 12 amino acids long. The germline V gene encodes CDR1 MNHEY and CDR2 SVGAGI. Trimming took 0 bases from V and 6 from J, leaving 5 bases between them. The CDR3 sequence is CASSYSGNGYTF. The CDR3 nucleotides read TGTGCCAGCAGTTACTCCGGCAATGGCTACACCTTC.

In its sample, this clonotype was seen many times. The chain has TRBV21-1 and TRBJ2-2; the D segment call TRBD2 is taken from the table without a DNA check. TRBV21-1 is a pseudogene locus. The CDR3 has 14 residues. CDR3 sequence: CASSGRAHTGELFF. DNA for the CDR3: TGTGCCAGTAGCGGGAGGGCCCACACCGGGGAGCTGTTTTTT.

The chain links TRBV30 to TRBJ1-1, with D unresolved. The germline gives CDR1 GTSNPN, CDR2 SVGIG (reference sequence). The CDR3 spans 13 residues. Trimming removed 8 bases at V and 1 base at J, with 14 bases between. The CDR3 DNA reads TGTGCCCAAATGGGTTTCTCGAACACTGAAGCTTTCTTT. Translating it yields CAQMGFSNTEAFF.

The chain has TRBV10-1 and TRBJ2-1; D perhaps matches TRBD1 (5 bases). Germline-derived CDR1 and CDR2 are WNHNN and SYGVQD (reference sequence). The CDR3 loop spans 13 amino acids. Trimming pared 3 bases from V and 5 bases from J, leaving 8 bases between. The CDR3 sequence is CASSDGADNEQFF. The CDR3 DNA reads as TGCGCCAGCAGTGATGGGGCCGACAATGAGCAGTTCTTC.

This clonotype occurred many times. V is TRBV27 and J is TRBJ2-3; D is perhaps TRBD2 (5 bases). The length of the CDR3 is 15 residues. The V end lost 2 bases, the J end lost 7 bases, and 16 bases lay between the germline ends. From germline, CDR1 is MNHEY and CDR2 SMNVEV (reference sequence). The CDR3 is CASSLKSGITNTQYF. For the CDR3, the DNA is TGTGCCAGCAGTTTAAAGTCCGGGATAACGAATACGCAGTATTTT.

This clonotype was detected only a few times. V and J are TRBV7-9 and TRBJ2-7, with a possible D match to TRBD2 (6 bases). V was trimmed by 4 bases and J by 2 bases, leaving 12 bases between them. The CDR3 is made up of 14 amino acids. Germline CDR1 is SEHNR and CDR2 is FQNEAQ (reference sequence). The CDR3: CASSSRTGAYEQYF. The DNA for the CDR3 is TGTGCCAGCAGCTCAAGGACGGGGGCCTACGAGCAGTACTTC.

This clonotype has just a few counts. The chain uses TRBV2 and TRBJ2-5, with 11 bases aligning to TRBD2. In germline, CDR1 is SNHLY, CDR2 FYNNEI. The trim removed 1 base at V and 4 bases at J, leaving 5 bases unmatched. This CDR3 has 16 amino acids. CDR3: CASSEGLAGGRETQYF. CDR3 sequence (DNA): TGTGCCAGCAGTGAAGGATTAGCGGGGGGGCGAGAGACCCAGTACTTC.

The table lists this clonotype with a few counts. Written as DNA, the CDR3 is TGTGCCAGCAGCCAGGGTCCCTTTACAGATACGCAGTATTTT. It yields the protein CASSQGPFTDTQYF. V and J are TRBV5-4 and TRBJ2-3; perhaps TRBD1 as D (5 bases). Trimming removed 4 bases at V and 3 bases at J, with 12 bases between. The V gene's germline CDR1 is SGHNT and CDR2 YYREEE (reference sequence). The CDR3 is 14 amino acids.

This clonotype came up many times. This chain links TRBV23-1 with TRBJ2-2, with D perhaps given as TRBD1 or TRBD2 (6 bases each). TRBV23-1 is placed among ORFs of uncertain function. V was shortened by 8 bases and J by 11 bases, with 24 bases between the two germline ends. The CDR3 has 15 residues. CDR3 DNA: TGCGCCAGCCCCGTTCGATACAGGGAGGTCGGAGAGCTGTTTTTT. It specifies CASPVRYREVGELFF.

This clonotype was detected a few times. One end of the junction varies from germline; a read error may be responsible. The rearrangement links TRBV7-7 to TRBJ2-5; no clear D gene. This CDR3 region has 14 residues. The V gene's germline CDR1 is SSHAT and CDR2 FNYEAQ (reference sequence). The CDR3 region is CASSLEAHQETQYF. The CDR3, as DNA: TGTGCTAGCAGCTTGGAAGCGCACCAAGAGACCCAGTACTTC.

In this sample, this clonotype turned up many times. The genes are TRBV12-5 and TRBJ2-1, with TRBD2 matching 11 bases. The CDR3 is made up of 17 amino acids. After removal of 1 base from V and 8 bases from J, the junction contained 10 bases not matched to a gene. CDR1 LGHNT and CDR2 FRNRAP come from the germline V gene. DNA of the CDR3: TGTGCTAGTGGTTTGGCAAGGGTAGCGGGAGGGGCGGATGAGCAGTTCTTC. It encodes CASGLARVAGGADEQFF. Supplemented by reference TRBV12-5 and TRBJ2-1, the full variable domain reads DARVTQTPRHKVTEMGQEVTMRCQPILGHNTVFWYRQTMMQGLELLAYFRNRAPLDDSGMPKDRFSAEMPDATLATLKIQPSEPRDSAVYFCASGLARVAGGADEQFFGPGTRLTVL.

There are many counts of this clonotype. V and J are TRBV2 and TRBJ1-1, with 7 bases matching TRBD1. Per germline, CDR1 SNHLY and CDR2 FYNNEI. V lost 6 bases to trimming and J lost 2 bases; unmatched junction nucleotides: 12. The CDR3 contains 16 residues. The CDR3 sequence: CASRVPGQRRNTEAFF. The CDR3 DNA reads TGTGCCAGCAGAGTACCGGGACAGCGGAGAAACACTGAAGCTTTCTTT.

The table lists this clonotype with many counts. This CDR3 is CASSLDRAKSPLHF. The CDR3 region has the DNA TGTGCCAGCAGTTTAGACAGGGCTAAGTCACCCCTCCACTTT. The gene calls are TRBV12-3 or TRBV12-4 and TRBJ1-6, with D perhaps matching TRBD1 (6 bases). The CDR3 contains 14 residues. V lost 1 base and J 10 bases, leaving 11 bases between the germline ends.

The chain recombines TRBV10-3 with TRBJ1-5, with D unclear. The CDR3 loop spans 15 amino acids. Trimming took 2 bases from V and 4 from J, leaving 12 bases between them. CDR1 and CDR2 (germline): ENHRY, SYGVKD. The CDR3 sequence is CAISERTSANQPQHF. The CDR3 DNA reads TGTGCCATCAGTGAGCGTACCTCCGCTAATCAGCCCCAGCATTTT.

This clonotype showed up just a few times. This chain joins TRBV9 and TRBJ2-1, with D maybe TRBD1 (7 bases). The CDR3 spans 16 residues. V lost 3 bases and J lost 1, with 14 bases in between. CDR1 and CDR2 (germline): SGDLS, YYNGEE. CDR3 DNA: TGTGCCAGCAGCGCCAGGGAGGACAGGTCCTACAATGAGCAGTTCTTC. The encoded protein is CASSAREDRSYNEQFF.

Only a few counts were recorded for this clonotype. The rearrangement joins TRBV19 to TRBJ2-3; 7 bases are a match to TRBD2. This CDR3 comprises 14 residues. Germline V gives CDR1 LNHDA, CDR2 SQIVND (reference sequence). The V and J ends lost 4 bases and 4 bases, in that order; junction bases with no gene match: 5. The CDR3 sequence: CASSTSGPPDTQYF. CDR3 nucleotide sequence: TGTGCCAGTAGTACTAGCGGTCCCCCAGATACGCAGTATTTT.

This clonotype was counted ten times or more. This sequence joins TRBV28 and TRBJ2-7, with D perhaps TRBD1 (5 bases). The length of the CDR3 is 14 residues. CDR1 MDHEN and CDR2 SYDVKM come from the germline V gene. V lost 7 bases and J lost 0, with 13 bases in between. This chain's CDR3 is CASILDTSSYEQYF. In DNA, the CDR3 is TGTGCCAGCATACTGGACACGAGCTCCTACGAGCAGTACTTC.

This clonotype rates as medium-sized (0.01 to 0.1%). V gene TRBV10-3 combines with J gene TRBJ2-1, with D possibly called TRBD1 or TRBD2 (5 bases each). The CDR3 length is 14 residues. V shed 6 bases and J shed 7 bases, with 16 bases lying between them. Germline lookup yields CDR1 ENHRY and CDR2 SYGVKD. CDR3 DNA sequence: TGTGCCATCAGATTAACTAGAGGGGCGAATGAGCAGTTCTTC. Its translation is CAIRLTRGANEQFF.

This clonotype was counted ten times or more. The chain recombines TRBV7-6 with TRBJ2-5; D is unclear. V lost 1 base, J lost 4 bases, and 10 bases lay in between. CDR1 SGHVS and CDR2 FNYEAQ come from the germline V gene. CDR3 length: 14 amino acids. The CDR3 region has the DNA TGTGCCAGCAGCTTAGATCTCCCCCCAGAGACCCAGTACTTC. Amino acid sequence: CASSLDLPPETQYF.

In its sample, this clonotype was seen a few times. The chain couples TRBV5-1 to TRBJ2-3, with TRBD2 as a possible D gene (5 bases). Deletions cut 0 bases from V and 3 bases from J, with 11 bases between. Germline CDR1 is SGHRS and CDR2 is YFSETQ. The CDR3 has 15 amino acids. CDR3 region: CASSLEIARTDTQYF. CDR3 sequence (DNA): TGCGCCAGCAGCTTGGAGATAGCGAGGACAGATACGCAGTATTTT.

The chain joins TRBV7-9 to TRBJ1-4, with D unresolved. CDR1 is SEHNR, CDR2 FQNEAQ, per germline (reference sequence). The V gene lost 8 bases and the J gene lost 5 bases, with 6 bases spanning the gap. This CDR3 is built from 11 residues. The CDR3 is CASGSNEKLFF. DNA of the CDR3: TGTGCCAGCGGGTCGAATGAAAAACTGTTTTTT.

This clonotype was seen repeatedly, ten times or more. This chain uses TRBV4-1 with TRBJ2-7; D possibly corresponds to TRBD2 (5 bases). The CDR3 is made up of 15 amino acids. CDR1 is MGHRA, CDR2 YSYEKL, per germline. Trimming pared 1 base from V and 6 bases from J, leaving 16 bases between. The CDR3 bases are TGCGCCAGCAGCCAAGGGACTCCGCGCGGGCGCGAGCAGTACTTC. Translation gives CASSQGTPRGREQYF.

V and J are TRBV25-1 and TRBJ2-1, with TRBD1 matching 8 bases. There are 17 residues in the CDR3. The V gene's germline CDR1 is MGHDK and CDR2 SYGVNS. V shed 2 bases and J 4 bases; nucleotides not matched to a gene: 10. The CDR3 reads CASSEIGDRTFYNEQFF. The CDR3, as DNA: TGTGCCAGCAGTGAAATAGGGGACAGGACCTTTTACAATGAGCAGTTCTTC.

This clonotype was detected ten times or more. The chain couples TRBV4-2 to TRBJ2-7; perhaps TRBD1 as D (5 bases). Germline loops: CDR1 LGHNA, CDR2 YNFKEQ. The CDR3 length is 14 residues. V gave up 3 bases and J gave up 7 bases, with 16 bases separating them. In nucleotides, the CDR3 is TGTGCCAGCAGCCAGGTTATGCAGGGATGGGAGCAGTACTTC. As protein: CASSQVMQGWEQYF.

This clonotype was detected ten times or more. V usage is TRBV7-6 and J usage is TRBJ1-2, with D uncertain. Trimming removed 4 bases at V and 0 bases at J, with 15 bases between. This CDR3 has 16 residues. Looked up from germline, CDR1 is SGHVS and CDR2 is FNYEAQ. CDR3 residues: CASSSVPDGSNYGYTF. CDR3 bases: TGTGCCAGCAGCTCGGTACCGGACGGCTCTAACTATGGCTACACCTTC.

This clonotype was seen at least ten times. The CDR3 region has the DNA TGTGCCACCAGCAGAGCGGGAGGGCCGGGGAATGAGCAGTTCTTC. It codes for CATSRAGGPGNEQFF. The chain recombines TRBV15 with TRBJ2-1, with 8 bases that match TRBD2. CDR1 is LNHNV and CDR2 is YYDKDF in the germline V gene (reference sequence). The junction had 6 bases not matched to a gene; V was cut back by 1 base and J by 7 bases. The CDR3 totals 15 residues.

This clonotype appeared many times. The chain employs TRBV9 and TRBJ2-1; D is unresolved. V was trimmed by 0 bases and J by 4 bases, leaving 5 bases between them. CDR3 length equals 13 residues. Germline values: CDR1 SGDLS, CDR2 YYNGEE. CDR3 region: CASSVDAYNEQFF. The CDR3 region has the DNA TGTGCCAGCAGCGTAGACGCTTACAATGAGCAGTTCTTC.

This clonotype was detected ten times or more. The J gene is TRBJ2-3, the V gene TRBV11-2, with D possibly matching TRBD2 (6 bases). V was trimmed by 5 bases and J by 0 bases, leaving 12 bases between them. The CDR3 has 15 residues. The V gene's germline CDR1 is SGHAT and CDR2 FQNNGV. Here the CDR3 reads CASSAPGTSTDTQYF. In DNA form, the CDR3 reads TGTGCCAGCAGCGCCCCAGGGACTAGCACAGATACGCAGTATTTT.

In its sample, this clonotype was seen a few times. The chain couples TRBV5-6 to TRBJ1-1; weak D call: TRBD1 (6 bases). The CDR3 consists of 14 residues. The V and J ends lost 0 bases and 3 bases respectively, with 9 bases between them. Germline V CDR1 and CDR2: SGHDT, YYEEEE. The CDR3 spells CASSLDRAYTEAFF. CDR3 sequence (DNA): TGTGCCAGCAGCTTGGACAGGGCGTACACTGAAGCTTTCTTT.

The chain is built from TRBV29-1 and TRBJ2-1; 8 nucleotides agree with TRBD2. The V gene's germline CDR1 is SQVTM and CDR2 ANQGSEA. This CDR3 has 12 amino acids. With 4 bases clipped from V and 10 bases from J, the junction kept 6 bases outside the gene matches. The CDR3 loop is CSVGIRTSEQFF. The CDR3 nucleotides read TGCAGCGTTGGAATAAGGACTAGCGAGCAGTTCTTC.